These 12 T cell receptor beta chains were all obtained from the same sample, sequenced in a study of T cell responses to AZD1222 COVID-19 vaccine. TCRdb's table, derived via immunoSEQ multiplex PCR, lists solely in-frame clones and lacks some. The data contain 95,000 to 150,000 clones, about 91% of them singletons. Sequenced here: peripheral blood, sampled on day 0 of AZD1222 vaccination. These receptors came from an adult in good health.

J is TRBJ1-5 and V is TRBV27; TRBD1 matches 7 bases. Looked up from germline, CDR1 is MNHEY and CDR2 is SMNVEV (reference sequence). This CDR3 comprises 14 residues. V was pared by 4 bases and J by 7 bases, with 7 bases of the junction left unmatched. CDR3 bases: TGTGCCAGCAGTTCCACAGGGGTCCCCCAGCCCCAGCATTTT. This gives the protein CASSSTGVPQPQHF.

V usage is TRBV28 and J usage is TRBJ1-1, with D possibly TRBD1 on 5 matching bases. Trimming shortened V by 4 bases and J by 5 bases, and 11 bases separated the two germline ends. Germline CDR1 and CDR2: MDHEN and SYDVKM. This CDR3 comprises 13 residues. CDR3 residues: CASSSWGATEAFF. Here the CDR3 DNA reads TGTGCCAGCAGTTCATGGGGCGCGACTGAAGCTTTCTTT.

This chain connects TRBV9 to TRBJ2-2; maybe TRBD2 (7 bases). V dropped 4 bases and J dropped 6 bases, with 16 bases sitting between them. The CDR3 length is 15 residues. The germline gives CDR1 SGDLS, CDR2 YYNGEE. This CDR3 reads CASSSLGGESGELFF. The CDR3 DNA is TGTGCCAGCAGCTCACTAGGGGGGGAGTCCGGGGAGCTGTTTTTT.

This chain connects TRBV10-3 to TRBJ1-3, with D possibly matching TRBD1 (5 bases). The CDR3 has 16 amino acids. CDR1 is ENHRY and CDR2 is SYGVKD in the germline V gene. The V and J ends lost 0 bases and 7 bases respectively, with 16 bases between them. DNA for the CDR3: TGTGCCATCAGTGAGTCAACAGGTACCAGGAAGAACACCATATATTTT. Encoded protein: CAISESTGTRKNTIYF.

V gene TRBV7-2 combines with J gene TRBJ1-6, with 9 bases identical to TRBD1. Germline V gene lookup returns CDR1 SGHTA and CDR2 FQGNSA. The CDR3 runs to 14 residues. The trim removed 4 bases at V and 9 bases at J, leaving 4 bases unmatched. CDR3 amino acids: CASSSGTGSSPLHF. The CDR3 region has the DNA TGTGCCAGCAGCTCCGGGACAGGGAGTTCACCCCTCCACTTT.

The chain employs TRBV2 and TRBJ2-3, with D hard to call. From germline, CDR1 is SNHLY and CDR2 FYNNEI. The CDR3 totals 15 residues. V was pared by 5 bases and J by 1 base, with 13 bases between. For the CDR3, the DNA is TGTGCCAGCAGTAACGGCGGCGGCGGCACAGATACGCAGTATTTT. This encodes CASSNGGGGTDTQYF.

This chain connects TRBV5-1 to TRBJ2-1; weak D call: TRBD1 (5 bases). Trimming removed 0 bases from V and 6 bases from J, with 13 bases in between. The CDR3 totals 15 residues. Germline values: CDR1 SGHRS, CDR2 YFSETQ. In DNA, the CDR3 is TGCGCCAGCAGCTTGGTCGCAGGGCCCGGCAATGAGCAGTTCTTC. It specifies CASSLVAGPGNEQFF. Full variable domain (rest looked up from reference TRBV5-1 and TRBJ2-1): KAGVTQTPRYLIKTRGQQVTLSCSPISGHRSVSWYQQTPGQGLQFLFEYFSETQRNKGNFPGRFSGRQFSNSRSEMNVSTLELGDSALYLCASSLVAGPGNEQFFGPGTRLTVL.

The chain links TRBV4-3 to TRBJ1-2, with D possibly being TRBD1 (5 bases). The CDR3 extends over 15 amino acids. V shed 3 bases and J shed 7 bases, with 18 bases lying between them. CDR1 is LGHNA, CDR2 YSLEER, per germline. This chain's CDR3 is CASSQAGQLFGGYTF. Written as DNA, the CDR3 is TGCGCCAGCAGCCAGGCTGGACAACTATTCGGTGGCTACACCTTC.

The V call is TRBV9, the J call TRBJ2-3; D unclear. Germline assignment: CDR1 SGDLS and CDR2 YYNGEE. The CDR3 covers 12 residues. V was cut by 3 bases and J by 1 base, with 3 bases left in between. CDR3 bases: TGTGCCAGCAGCGGGGGCACAGATACGCAGTATTTT. It specifies CASSGGTDTQYF. Complete variable domain (other parts from reference TRBV9 and TRBJ2-3): DSGVTQTPKHLITATGQRVTLRCSPRSGDLSVYWYQQSLDQGLQFLIQYYNGEERAKGNILERFSAQQFPDLHSELNLSSLELGDSALYFCASSGGTDTQYFGPGTRLTVL.

The CDR3 reads CASSLRDTRGPQYF. In DNA, the CDR3 is TGTGCCAGCAGTCTCCGGGACACCCGAGGACCCCAGTACTTC. The chain has TRBV6-5 and TRBJ2-5; TRBD1 is a possible D gene (6 bases). Trimming took off 5 bases at V and 9 bases at J, with 19 bases between the two ends. In germline, CDR1 is MNHEY, CDR2 SVGAGI. The CDR3 is made up of 14 amino acids.

Only one count was recorded for this clone. V is TRBV7-9 and J is TRBJ2-7; perhaps TRBD1 as D (5 bases). The CDR3 runs 13 residues. Germline assignment: CDR1 SEHNR and CDR2 FQNEAQ (reference sequence). Trimming shortened V by 9 bases and J by 1 base, and 13 bases separated the two germline ends. CDR3 amino acids: CASGPGPSYEQYF. DNA for the CDR3: TGTGCCAGTGGGCCAGGGCCTTCCTACGAGCAGTACTTC. The whole variable domain, remainder taken from reference TRBV7-9 and TRBJ2-7, is DTGVSQNPRHKITKRGQNVTFRCDPISEHNRLYWYRQTLGQGPEFLTYFQNEAQLEKSRLLSDRFSAERPKGSFSTLEIQRTEQGDSAMYLCASGPGPSYEQYFGPGTRLTVT.

The rearrangement joins TRBV19 to TRBJ1-6; 8 nucleotides match TRBD1. This CDR3 comprises 15 residues. The V segment lost 3 bases and the J segment 6 bases; nucleotides outside the gene matches: 4. Germline V CDR1 and CDR2: LNHDA, SQIVND (reference sequence). CDR3 nucleotides: TGTGCCAGTAGTATCGGACAGGGTACTAATTCACCCCTCCACTTT. Residues: CASSIGQGTNSPLHF.